This T cell receptor (beta chain) was retrieved from a study of blood T cell repertoires in COVID-19. Study as a whole: Material from acute and convalescent COVID-19 was sourced from the United States, Italy and Spain.

The CDR3 spans 16 residues. J was trimmed by 4 bases and V by 2 bases; bases with no gene match: 9. In germline, CDR1 is MNHNY, CDR2 SVGAGI (reference sequence). Original methodology: Amplification with reference gene primers provided the estimates of nucleated cell counts. TCRdb keeps only in-frame clones here, not all; method: immunoSEQ multiplex PCR. That table furnishes V, J and clone size, whereas the DNA furnished D and trimming. The table includes fewer than 30,000 clones, 75% to 90% detected once. The genes are TRBV6-6 and TRBJ2-7; 9 bases match TRBD1. The sample comprised peripheral blood. The source is a man in his sixties with acute or convalescent COVID-19. The CDR3 coding sequence is TGTGCCAGCAGTTACCCACCGGGACAGGGTTGGTACGAGCAGTACTTC. It translates to CASSYPPGQGWYEQYF.